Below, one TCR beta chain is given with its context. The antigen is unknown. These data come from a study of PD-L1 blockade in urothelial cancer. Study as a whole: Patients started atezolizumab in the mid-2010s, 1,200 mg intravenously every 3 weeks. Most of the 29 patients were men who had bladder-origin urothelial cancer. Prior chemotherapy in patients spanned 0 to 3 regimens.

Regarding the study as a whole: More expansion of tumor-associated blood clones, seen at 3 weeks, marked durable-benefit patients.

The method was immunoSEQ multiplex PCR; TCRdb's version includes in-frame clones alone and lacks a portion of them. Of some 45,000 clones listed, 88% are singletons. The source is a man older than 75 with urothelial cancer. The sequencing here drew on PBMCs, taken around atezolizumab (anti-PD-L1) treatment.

The CDR3 region is CASSLGVQGAGEAFF. In nucleotides, the CDR3 is TGCGCCAGCAGCTTGGGGGTACAGGGGGCAGGCGAAGCTTTCTTT. The V and J genes are TRBV5-1 and TRBJ1-1, with 9 bases that match TRBD1. Germline CDR1 is SGHRS and CDR2 is YFSETQ. The V and J ends lost 0 bases and 8 bases, in that order; junction bases with no gene match: 8. This CDR3 region has 15 residues.